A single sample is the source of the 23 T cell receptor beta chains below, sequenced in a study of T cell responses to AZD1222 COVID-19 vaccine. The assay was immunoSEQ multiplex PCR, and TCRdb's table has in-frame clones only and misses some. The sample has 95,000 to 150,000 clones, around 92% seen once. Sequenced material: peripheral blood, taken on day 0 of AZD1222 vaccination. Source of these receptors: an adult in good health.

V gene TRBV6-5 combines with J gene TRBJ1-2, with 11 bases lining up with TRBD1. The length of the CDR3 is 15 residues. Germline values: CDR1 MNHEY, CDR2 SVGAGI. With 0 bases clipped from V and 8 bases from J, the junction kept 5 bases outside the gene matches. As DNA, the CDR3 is TGTGCCAGCAGTTACTCGGGACAGGGGGTCCAGGGCTACACCTTC. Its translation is CASSYSGQGVQGYTF.

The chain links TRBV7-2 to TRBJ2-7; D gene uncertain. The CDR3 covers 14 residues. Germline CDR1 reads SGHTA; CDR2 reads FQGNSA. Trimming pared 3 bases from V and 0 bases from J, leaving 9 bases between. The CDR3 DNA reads TGTGCCAGCAGCTTGACCCATAGCTCCTACGAGCAGTACTTC. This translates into CASSLTHSSYEQYF.

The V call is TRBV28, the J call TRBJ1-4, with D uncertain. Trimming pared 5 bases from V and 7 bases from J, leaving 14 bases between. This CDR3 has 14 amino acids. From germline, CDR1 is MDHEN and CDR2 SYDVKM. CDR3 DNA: TGTGCCAGCAGTCCTTCGTCGGTTGTTGAAAAACTGTTTTTT. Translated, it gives CASSPSSVVEKLFF.

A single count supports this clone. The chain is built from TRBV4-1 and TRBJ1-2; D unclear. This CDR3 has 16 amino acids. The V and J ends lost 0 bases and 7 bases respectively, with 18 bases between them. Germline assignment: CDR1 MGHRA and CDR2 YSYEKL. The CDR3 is CASSQDSSNPRGGYTF. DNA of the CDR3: TGCGCCAGCAGCCAAGATAGCTCCAATCCCCGGGGTGGCTACACCTTC.

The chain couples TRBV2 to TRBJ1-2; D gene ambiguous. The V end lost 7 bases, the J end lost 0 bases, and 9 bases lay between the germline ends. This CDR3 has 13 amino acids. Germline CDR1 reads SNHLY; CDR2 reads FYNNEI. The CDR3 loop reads CASNLVSNYGYTF. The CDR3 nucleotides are TGTGCCAGCAACTTAGTATCTAACTATGGCTACACCTTC.

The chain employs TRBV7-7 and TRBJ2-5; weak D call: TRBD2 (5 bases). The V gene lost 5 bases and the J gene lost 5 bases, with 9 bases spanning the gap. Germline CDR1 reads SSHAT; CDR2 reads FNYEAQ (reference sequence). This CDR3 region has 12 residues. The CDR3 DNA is TGTGCCAGCAGCAGCGGCGGGGAGACCCAGTACTTC. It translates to CASSSGGETQYF.

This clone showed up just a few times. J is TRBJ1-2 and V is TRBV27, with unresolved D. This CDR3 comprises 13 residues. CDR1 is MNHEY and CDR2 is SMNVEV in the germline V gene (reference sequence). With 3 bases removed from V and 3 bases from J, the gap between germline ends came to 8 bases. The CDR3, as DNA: TGTGCCAGCAGTTTCAGGTTAGACTATGGCTACACCTTC. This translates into CASSFRLDYGYTF.

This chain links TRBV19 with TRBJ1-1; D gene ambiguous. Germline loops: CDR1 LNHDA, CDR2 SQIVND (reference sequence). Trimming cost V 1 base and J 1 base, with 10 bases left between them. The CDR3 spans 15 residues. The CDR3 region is CASSIGLTRNTEAFF. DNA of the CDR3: TGTGCCAGTAGTATAGGTCTGACACGGAACACTGAAGCTTTCTTT.

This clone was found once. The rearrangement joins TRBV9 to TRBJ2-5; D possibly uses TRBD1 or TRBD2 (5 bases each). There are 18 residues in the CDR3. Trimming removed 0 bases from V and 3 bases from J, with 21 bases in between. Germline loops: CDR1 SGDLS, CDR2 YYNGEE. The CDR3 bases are TGTGCCAGCAGCGTAGGAGGGAGCCGGGACCCTGGGGAAGAGACCCAGTACTTC. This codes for CASSVGGSRDPGEETQYF.

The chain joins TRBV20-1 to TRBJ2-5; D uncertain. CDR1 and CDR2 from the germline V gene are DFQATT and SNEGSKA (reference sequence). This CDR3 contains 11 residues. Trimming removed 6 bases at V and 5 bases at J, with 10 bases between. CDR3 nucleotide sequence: TGCAGTGCCATGCAGTTGGAGACCCAGTACTTC. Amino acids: CSAMQLETQYF.

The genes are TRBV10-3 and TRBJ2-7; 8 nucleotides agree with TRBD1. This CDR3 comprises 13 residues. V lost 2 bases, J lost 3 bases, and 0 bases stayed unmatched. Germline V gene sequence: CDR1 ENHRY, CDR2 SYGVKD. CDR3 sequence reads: CAISETGGYEQYF. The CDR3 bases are TGTGCCATCAGTGAGACAGGGGGCTACGAGCAGTACTTC.

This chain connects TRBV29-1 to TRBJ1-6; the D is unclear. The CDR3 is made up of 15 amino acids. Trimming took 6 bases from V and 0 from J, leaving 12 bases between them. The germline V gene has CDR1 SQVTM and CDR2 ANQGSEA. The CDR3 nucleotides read TGCAGCGTACTAGACACTAGCTCCTATAATTCACCCCTCCACTTT. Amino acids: CSVLDTSSYNSPLHF.

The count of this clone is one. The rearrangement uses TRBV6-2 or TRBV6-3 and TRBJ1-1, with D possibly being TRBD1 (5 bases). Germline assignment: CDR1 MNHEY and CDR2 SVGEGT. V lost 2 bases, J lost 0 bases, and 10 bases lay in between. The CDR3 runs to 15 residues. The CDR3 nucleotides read TGTGCCAGCAGTTACACGGACACCCTGAACACTGAAGCTTTCTTT. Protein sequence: CASSYTDTLNTEAFF.

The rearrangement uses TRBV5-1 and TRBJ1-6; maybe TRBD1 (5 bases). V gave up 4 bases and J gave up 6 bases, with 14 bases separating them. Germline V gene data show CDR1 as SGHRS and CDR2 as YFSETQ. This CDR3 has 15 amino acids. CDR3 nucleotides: TGCGCCAGCAGCACCCTGGGAGGGGTTAATTCACCCCTCCACTTT. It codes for CASSTLGGVNSPLHF.

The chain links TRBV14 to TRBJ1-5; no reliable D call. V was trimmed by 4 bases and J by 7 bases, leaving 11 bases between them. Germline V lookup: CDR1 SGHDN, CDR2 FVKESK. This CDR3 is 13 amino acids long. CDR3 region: CASSPLKIQPQHF. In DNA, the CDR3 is TGTGCCAGCAGCCCCTTAAAGATCCAGCCCCAGCATTTT.

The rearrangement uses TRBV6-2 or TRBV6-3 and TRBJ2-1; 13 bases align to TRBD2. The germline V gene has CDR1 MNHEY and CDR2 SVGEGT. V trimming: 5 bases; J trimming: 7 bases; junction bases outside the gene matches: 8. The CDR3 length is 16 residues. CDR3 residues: CASSRTSGSPGNEQFF. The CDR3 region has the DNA TGTGCCAGCAGTCGGACTAGCGGGAGTCCGGGGAATGAGCAGTTCTTC.

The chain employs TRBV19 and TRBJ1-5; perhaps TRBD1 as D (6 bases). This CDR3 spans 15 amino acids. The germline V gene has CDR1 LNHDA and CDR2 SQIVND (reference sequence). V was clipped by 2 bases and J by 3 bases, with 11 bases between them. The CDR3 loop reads CASSIITGPNQPQHF. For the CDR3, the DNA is TGTGCCAGTAGTATAATCACAGGGCCCAATCAGCCCCAGCATTTT.

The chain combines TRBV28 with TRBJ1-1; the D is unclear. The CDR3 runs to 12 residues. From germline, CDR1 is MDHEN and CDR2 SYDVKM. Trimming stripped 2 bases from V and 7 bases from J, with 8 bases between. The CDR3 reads CASSLLGLEAFF. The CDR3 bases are TGTGCCAGCAGTTTACTTGGCCTTGAAGCTTTCTTT.

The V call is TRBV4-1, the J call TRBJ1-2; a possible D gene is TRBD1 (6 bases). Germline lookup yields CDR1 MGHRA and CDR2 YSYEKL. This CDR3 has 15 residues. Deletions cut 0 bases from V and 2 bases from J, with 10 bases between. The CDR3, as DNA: TGCGCCAGCAGCCAAGACCCACAGGGCAACTATGGCTACACCTTC. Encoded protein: CASSQDPQGNYGYTF.

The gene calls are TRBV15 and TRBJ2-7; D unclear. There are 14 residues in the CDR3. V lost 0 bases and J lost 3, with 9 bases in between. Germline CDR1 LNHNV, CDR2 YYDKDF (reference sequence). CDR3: CATSRDWSVYEQYF. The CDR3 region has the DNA TGTGCCACCAGCAGAGATTGGTCCGTCTACGAGCAGTACTTC. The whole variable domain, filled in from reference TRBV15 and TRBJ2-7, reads DAMVIQNPRYQVTQFGKPVTLSCSQTLNHNVMYWYQQKSSQAPKLLFHYYDKDFNNEADTPDNFQSRRPNTSFCFLDIRSPGLGDTAMYLCATSRDWSVYEQYFGPGTRLTVT.

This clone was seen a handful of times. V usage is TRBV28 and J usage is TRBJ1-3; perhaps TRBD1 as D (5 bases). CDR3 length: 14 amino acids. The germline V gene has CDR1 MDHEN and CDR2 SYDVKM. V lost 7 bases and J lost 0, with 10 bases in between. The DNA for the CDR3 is TGTGCCAGCACAGGGCCCCCCTCTGGAAACACCATATATTTT. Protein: CASTGPPSGNTIYF.

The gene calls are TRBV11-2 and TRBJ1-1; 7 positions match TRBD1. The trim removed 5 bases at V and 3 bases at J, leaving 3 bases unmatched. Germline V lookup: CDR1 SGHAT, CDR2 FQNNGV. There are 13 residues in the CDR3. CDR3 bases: TGTGCCAGCAGCCAGGGGGGGGACACTGAAGCTTTCTTT. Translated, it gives CASSQGGDTEAFF.

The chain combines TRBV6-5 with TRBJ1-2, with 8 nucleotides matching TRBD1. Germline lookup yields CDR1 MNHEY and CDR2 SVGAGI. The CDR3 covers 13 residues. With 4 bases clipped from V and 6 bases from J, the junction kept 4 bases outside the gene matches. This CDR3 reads CASSWDRTNGYTF. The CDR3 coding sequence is TGTGCCAGCAGTTGGGACAGGACCAATGGCTACACCTTC.